This T cell receptor beta chain was documented in a study of cytomegalovirus exposure and HLA in healthy donors. Trimming took off 1 base at V and 1 base at J, with 7 bases between the two ends. This CDR3 has 14 amino acids. Germline CDR1 SGDLS, CDR2 YYNGEE. It was with 60 Vbeta and 13 Jbeta primers that the PCR ran. Libraries were prepared by immunoSEQ multiplex PCR; TCRdb keeps only in-frame clonotypes and omits some of them. The sample contains around 200,000 clones, around 80% of which appear only once. Material for sequencing was PBMCs. The receptor was derived from a girl aged 2-10 years in good health and CMV-seronegative. The V and J genes are TRBV9 and TRBJ2-3, with D possibly TRBD1 on 5 matching bases. The DNA of the CDR3 is TGTGCCAGCAGCGTATGGGGCCGCACAGATACGCAGTATTTT. This sequence encodes CASSVWGRTDTQYF.